A selection of T cell receptor beta chains follows, all from one sample in a study of cytomegalovirus exposure and HLA in healthy donors. Sequencing was performed with immunoSEQ multiplex PCR; in TCRdb, only in-frame clones are kept and a portion is missing. The data show 150,000 or so clones, around 80% seen once. The material sequenced was PBMCs. The receptors were gathered from a man aged 25-40 years in good health and CMV-seropositive. Each CDR3 is given with its conserved first and last residue. D genes are given only for firm matches. The listing skips clone size in some rows; elsewhere it reads once, few, many or a size class.

j_call v_call d_call clone_size cdr3_aa cdr3_nt
TRBJ2-7 TRBV5-4 TRBD2 . CASSLVLAVSYEQYF TGTGCCAGCAGCTTGGTACTAGCGGTCTCCTACGAGCAGTACTTC
TRBJ2-3 TRBV19 . . CASSMNGPTDTQYF TGTGCCAGTAGTATGAATGGCCCCACAGATACGCAGTATTTT
TRBJ1-1 TRBV5-4 TRBD1 few CASSPDRGGTEAFF TGTGCCAGCAGCCCGGACAGGGGGGGCACTGAAGCTTTCTTT
TRBJ1-1 TRBV7-9 . . CVSSPGGYTEAFF TGTGTCAGCAGCCCGGGGGGGTACACTGAAGCTTTCTTT
TRBJ2-7 TRBV15 TRBD1 . CATSEGAGGYEQYF TGTGCCACCAGCGAGGGGGCAGGGGGCTACGAGCAGTACTTC
TRBJ2-7 TRBV28 . once CASLGTASYEQYF TGTGCCAGCCTCGGGACTGCCAGCTACGAGCAGTACTTC
TRBJ2-1 TRBV6-4 TRBD1 . CASSRDSSYNEQFF TGTGCCAGCAGTAGGGACAGTTCCTACAATGAGCAGTTCTTC
TRBJ2-3 TRBV5-1 TRBD2 . CASSHLLAGGQDTQYF TGCGCCAGCAGCCACTTACTAGCGGGAGGGCAAGATACGCAGTATTTT
TRBJ2-1 TRBV6-5 TRBD2 . CASSYGTRGNEQFF TGTGCCAGCAGTTACGGGACTAGAGGCAATGAGCAGTTCTTC
TRBJ2-3 TRBV18 TRBD2 . CASSTRLAGGVADTQYF TGTGCCAGCTCAACAAGACTAGCGGGAGGTGTAGCAGATACGCAGTATTTT
TRBJ1-3 TRBV4-2 . . CASSPNSRARLSGNTIYF TGTGCCAGCAGCCCCAACTCGAGGGCCCGACTCTCTGGAAACACCATATATTTT
TRBJ1-1 TRBV5-4 TRBD1 . CASRQQGMNTEAFF TGTGCCAGCAGACAACAGGGGATGAACACTGAAGCTTTCTTT
TRBJ2-4 TRBV2 . . CASSAPEAAALDIQYF TGTGCCAGCAGCGCCCCAGAAGCGGCGGCCCTAGACATTCAGTACTTC
TRBJ2-7 TRBV27 TRBD1 . CASRRQGAGEQYF TGTGCCAGCAGACGACAGGGGGCAGGCGAGCAGTACTTC
TRBJ2-3 TRBV7-9 TRBD2 . CASSLARASGSYTQYF TGTGCCAGCAGCTTAGCGCGTGCTAGCGGGAGTTATACGCAGTATTTT
TRBJ2-1 TRBV7-2 TRBD2 . CASSLNGRALANEQFF TGTGCCAGCAGCTTAAACGGGAGGGCCCTTGCCAATGAGCAGTTCTTC
TRBJ2-1 TRBV7-9 . . CASSLDQTSYNEQFF TGTGCCAGCAGCTTAGACCAGACTAGCTACAATGAGCAGTTCTTC
TRBJ2-7 TRBV5-6 . . CFFKQKAAYEQYF TGTTTTTTCAAGCAGAAGGCGGCATACGAGCAGTACTTC
TRBJ1-2 TRBV9 TRBD1 . CASSVEGTGLYYGYTF TGTGCCAGCAGCGTAGAAGGGACAGGGCTATACTATGGCTACACCTTC
TRBJ2-5 TRBV10-3 . . CAISESGSEETQYF TGTGCCATCAGTGAGTCGGGCTCGGAAGAGACCCAGTACTTC
TRBJ1-2 TRBV19 TRBD1 . CASTRDRGNYGYTF TGTGCCAGTACCCGGGACAGGGGGAACTATGGCTACACCTTC
TRBJ2-7 TRBV28 TRBD2 . CASRSSGSGGWYF TGTGCCAGCAGGAGCAGCGGGAGTGGGGGTTGGTACTTC
TRBJ2-2 TRBV5-4 . . CASSLYTGRAGELFF TGTGCCAGCAGCTTGTATACAGGGCGGGCCGGGGAGCTGTTTTTT
TRBJ2-7 TRBV5-8 . . CASSHRVGEQYF TGTGCCAGCAGCCACAGGGTGGGCGAGCAGTACTTC
TRBJ1-1 TRBV9 . . CASSVVPVRAGNTEAFF TGTGCCAGCAGCGTAGTTCCGGTGCGGGCAGGGAACACTGAAGCTTTCTTT
TRBJ2-7 TRBV29-1 . . CSVETGAGYEQYF TGCAGCGTTGAAACAGGGGCGGGGTACGAGCAGTACTTC
TRBJ2-7 TRBV6-5 . . CASSPTGVPEGEQYF TGTGCCAGCAGCCCAACAGGGGTCCCGGAGGGCGAGCAGTACTTC
TRBJ2-7 TRBV12-5 . . CASGLVNEQYF TGTGCTAGTGGTTTGGTCAACGAGCAGTACTTC
TRBJ1-2 TRBV5-1 . . CASSLRQGSSYGYTF TGCGCCAGCAGCTTAAGGCAGGGATCAAGCTATGGCTACACCTTC
TRBJ2-7 TRBV11-3 TRBD2 . CASSLTSGNHYEQYF TGTGCCAGCAGCTTAACTAGCGGGAATCACTACGAGCAGTACTTC
TRBJ2-3 TRBV9 TRBD2 . CASSFSGKMDTQYF TGTGCCAGCAGCTTTAGCGGGAAAATGGATACGCAGTATTTT
TRBJ2-7 TRBV7-9 . . CASSPRVDEQYF TGTGCCAGCAGCCCCCGGGTAGACGAGCAGTACTTC
TRBJ2-7 TRBV7-2 TRBD2 . CASSLSGLALYEQYF TGTGCCAGCAGCTTATCGGGACTAGCCTTGTACGAGCAGTACTTC
TRBJ2-2 TRBV6-1 TRBD2 . CATGGLAGGSGELFF TGTGCCACCGGAGGGCTAGCGGGAGGTTCCGGGGAGCTGTTTTTT
TRBJ2-1 TRBV15 TRBD1 . CATRDRSINEQFF TGTGCCACTAGGGACAGGAGTATCAATGAGCAGTTCTTC
TRBJ2-7 TRBV11-2 TRBD1 . CASTETGESYEQYF TGTGCCAGCACAGAAACAGGGGAGTCCTACGAGCAGTACTTC
TRBJ2-3 TRBV28 TRBD2 . CASRGGLAPDTQYF TGTGCCAGCAGGGGAGGACTAGCCCCAGATACGCAGTATTTT
TRBJ2-3 TRBV10-3 . . CAIRRGGAGSTDTQYF TGTGCCATCAGGCGCGGGGGCGCGGGAAGCACAGATACGCAGTATTTT
TRBJ2-7 TRBV6-6 TRBD1 few CASSQETGVVHEQYF TGTGCCAGCAGTCAAGAGACAGGGGTAGTCCACGAGCAGTACTTC
TRBJ2-7 TRBV6-1 . . CASIRGSPYEQYF TGTGCCAGCATCCGGGGGAGCCCCTACGAGCAGTACTTC
TRBJ2-7 TRBV27 . . CASSLIGHVKYF TGTGCCAGCAGTCTTATCGGACACGTGAAGTACTTC
TRBJ2-5 TRBV27 TRBD1 . CASSYGTGEETQYF TGTGCCAGCAGTTATGGGACAGGCGAAGAGACCCAGTACTTC
TRBJ1-5 TRBV6-5 . . CASSYSIPGEGPQHF TGTGCCAGCAGTTACTCGATCCCAGGGGAGGGGCCCCAGCATTTT
TRBJ2-1 TRBV4-2 . . CASSQDGSFGDEQFF TGTGCCAGCAGCCAAGACGGGAGTTTTGGCGATGAGCAGTTCTTC
TRBJ1-1 TRBV28 . . CASRYTVNTEAFF TGTGCCAGCAGGTACACCGTGAACACTGAAGCTTTCTTT
TRBJ2-1 TRBV5-1 TRBD1 . CASSTQNIIRGQGEQFF TGCGCCAGCAGCACCCAAAATATTATAAGGGGGCAGGGTGAGCAGTTCTTC